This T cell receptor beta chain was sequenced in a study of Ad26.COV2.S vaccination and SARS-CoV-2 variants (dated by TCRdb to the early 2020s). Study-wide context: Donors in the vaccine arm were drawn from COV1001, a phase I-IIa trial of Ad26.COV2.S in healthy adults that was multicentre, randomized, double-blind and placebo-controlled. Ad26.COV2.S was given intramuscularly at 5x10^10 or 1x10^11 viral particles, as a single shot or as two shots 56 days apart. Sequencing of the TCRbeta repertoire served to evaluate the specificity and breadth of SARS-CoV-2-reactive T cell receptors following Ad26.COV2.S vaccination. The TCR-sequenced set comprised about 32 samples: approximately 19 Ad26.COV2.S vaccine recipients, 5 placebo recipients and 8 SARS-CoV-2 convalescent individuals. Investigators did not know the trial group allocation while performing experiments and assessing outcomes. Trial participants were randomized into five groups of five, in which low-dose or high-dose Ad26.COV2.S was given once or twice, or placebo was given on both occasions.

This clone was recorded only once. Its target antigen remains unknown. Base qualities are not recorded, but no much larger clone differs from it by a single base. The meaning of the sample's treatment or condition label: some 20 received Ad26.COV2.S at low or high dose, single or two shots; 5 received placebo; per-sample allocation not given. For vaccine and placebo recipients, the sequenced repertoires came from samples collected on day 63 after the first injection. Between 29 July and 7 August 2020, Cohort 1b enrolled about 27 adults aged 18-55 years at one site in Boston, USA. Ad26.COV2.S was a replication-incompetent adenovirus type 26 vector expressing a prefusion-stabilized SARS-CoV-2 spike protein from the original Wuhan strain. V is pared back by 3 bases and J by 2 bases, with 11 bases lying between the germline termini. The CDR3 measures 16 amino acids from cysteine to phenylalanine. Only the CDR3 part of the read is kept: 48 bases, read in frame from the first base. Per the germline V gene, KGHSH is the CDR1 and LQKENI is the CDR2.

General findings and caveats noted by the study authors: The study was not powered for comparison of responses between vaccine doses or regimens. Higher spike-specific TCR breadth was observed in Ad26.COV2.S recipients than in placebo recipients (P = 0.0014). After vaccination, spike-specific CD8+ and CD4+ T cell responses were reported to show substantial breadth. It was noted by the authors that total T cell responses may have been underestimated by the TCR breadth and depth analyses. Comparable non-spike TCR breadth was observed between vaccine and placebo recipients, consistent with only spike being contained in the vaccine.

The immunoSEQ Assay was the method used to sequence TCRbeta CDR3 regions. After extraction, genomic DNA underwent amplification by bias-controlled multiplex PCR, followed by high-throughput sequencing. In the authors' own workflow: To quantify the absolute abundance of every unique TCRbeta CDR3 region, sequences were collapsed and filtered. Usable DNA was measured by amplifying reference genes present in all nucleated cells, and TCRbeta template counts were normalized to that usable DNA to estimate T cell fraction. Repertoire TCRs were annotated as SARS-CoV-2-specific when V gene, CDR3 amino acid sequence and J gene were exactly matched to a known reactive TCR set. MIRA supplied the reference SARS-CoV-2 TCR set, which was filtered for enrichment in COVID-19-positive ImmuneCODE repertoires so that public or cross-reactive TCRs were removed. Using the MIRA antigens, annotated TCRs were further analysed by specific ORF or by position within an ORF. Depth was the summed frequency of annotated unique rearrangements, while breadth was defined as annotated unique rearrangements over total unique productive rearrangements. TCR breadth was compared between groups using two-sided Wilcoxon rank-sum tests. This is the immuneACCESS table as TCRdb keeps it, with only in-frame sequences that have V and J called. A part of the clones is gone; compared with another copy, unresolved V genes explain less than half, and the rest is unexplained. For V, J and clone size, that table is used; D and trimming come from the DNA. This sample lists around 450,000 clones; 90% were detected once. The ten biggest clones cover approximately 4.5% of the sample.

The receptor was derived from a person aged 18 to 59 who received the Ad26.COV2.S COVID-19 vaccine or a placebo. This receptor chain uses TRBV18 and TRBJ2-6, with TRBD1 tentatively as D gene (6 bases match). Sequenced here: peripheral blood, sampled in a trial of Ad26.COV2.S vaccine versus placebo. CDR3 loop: CASSPTGATGANVLTF. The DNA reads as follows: TGTGCCAGCTCACCGACAGGAGCTACTGGGGCCAACGTCCTGACTTTC.